Below, 24 T cell receptor beta chains from the same sample are listed, as sequenced in a study of technical replicates of blood from several donors. Method: immunoSEQ multiplex PCR; TCRdb's copy keeps in-frame clones and lacks some. In the table there are approximately 70,000 clones, 95% to 98% of which are singletons. The sample taken for sequencing was T cells isolated from PBMCs. These TCRs come from a human donor in good health.

The rearrangement uses TRBV6-6 and TRBJ2-1; D not certain. The germline V and J ends were trimmed by 0 bases and 6 bases, with 12 bases remaining between them. The germline V gene encodes CDR1 MNHNY and CDR2 SVGAGI (reference sequence). The CDR3 contains 15 residues. The CDR3 sequence is CASSYSTMGLNEQFF. CDR3 nucleotides: TGTGCCAGCAGTTACTCGACCATGGGCCTCAATGAGCAGTTCTTC.

The CDR3 region has the DNA TGTGCCAGCAGCAGCCTTGGCAGGACAAACTATGGCTACACCTTC. Its protein product is CASSSLGRTNYGYTF. The rearrangement links TRBV7-8 to TRBJ1-2, with D perhaps matching TRBD1 (5 bases). The CDR3 contains 15 residues. The ends were cut back, 5 bases at V and 2 bases at J, with 15 bases in the middle. Germline CDR1 SGHVS, CDR2 FQNEAQ.

V gene TRBV5-1 combines with J gene TRBJ2-7; 11 bases agree with TRBD2. The V segment lost 0 bases and the J segment 6 bases; nucleotides outside the gene matches: 8. The CDR3 has 16 residues. Germline loops: CDR1 SGHRS, CDR2 YFSETQ. The CDR3 protein is CASSLGSSGGAREQYF. The CDR3 coding sequence is TGCGCCAGCAGCTTGGGGAGTAGCGGGGGGGCCCGCGAGCAGTACTTC.

The chain recombines TRBV9 with TRBJ1-2, with D unclear. CDR3 length: 14 amino acids. V was clipped by 2 bases and J by 6 bases, with 14 bases between them. CDR1 and CDR2 (germline): SGDLS, YYNGEE. CDR3 DNA sequence: TGTGCCAGCAGCGTTACTTGGGAGCGTGATGGCTACACCTTC. The encoded protein is CASSVTWERDGYTF.

The chain uses TRBV11-2 and TRBJ1-2; D possibly corresponds to TRBD1 (6 bases). The CDR3 length is 13 residues. Trimming pared 10 bases from V and 0 bases from J, leaving 12 bases between. Germline values: CDR1 SGHAT, CDR2 FQNNGV. CDR3 bases: TGTGCCACCAAAGAGGGGGCTAACTATGGCTACACCTTC. Encoded protein: CATKEGANYGYTF.

This rearrangement joins TRBV9 to TRBJ1-2; TRBD1 agrees at 9 bases. The J segment lost 8 bases and the V segment lost 1 base, leaving 15 bases of the junction unmatched. Germline CDR1 and CDR2: SGDLS and YYNGEE. This CDR3 has 17 amino acids. CDR3 residues: CASSVIWDRVPLNGYTF. CDR3 nucleotides: TGTGCCAGCAGCGTAATTTGGGACAGGGTTCCGCTAAACGGCTACACCTTC.

The V and J genes are TRBV6-6 and TRBJ2-5, with D unclear. The CDR3 is 16 amino acids. Trimming cost V 0 bases and J 0 bases, with 11 bases left between them. Germline V gene sequence: CDR1 MNHNY, CDR2 SVGAGI (reference sequence). CDR3 coding DNA: TGTGCCAGCAGTTACTCGAGTATGGGCTACCAAGAGACCCAGTACTTC. This sequence encodes CASSYSSMGYQETQYF.

This chain links TRBV2 with TRBJ2-4; 7 positions agree with TRBD1. CDR1 is SNHLY, CDR2 FYNNEI, per germline. The CDR3 covers 15 residues. The V and J ends lost 3 bases and 3 bases, in that order; junction bases with no gene match: 5. The CDR3 region has the DNA TGTGCCAGCAGTGATAAGGGGGCGGGCAAAAACATTCAGTACTTC. Its protein product is CASSDKGAGKNIQYF.

The chain is built from TRBV6-5 and TRBJ2-1; 7 nucleotides agree with TRBD2. This CDR3 is 14 amino acids long. Germline trimming cut 2 bases from V and 8 bases from J; bases unmatched to any gene: 6. Germline V gives CDR1 MNHEY, CDR2 SVGAGI. The CDR3 coding sequence is TGTGCCAGCAGTTACAGGACTAGAGTCGATGAGCAGTTCTTC. This gives the protein CASSYRTRVDEQFF.

The V call is TRBV11-3, the J call TRBJ2-5; the D gene is possibly TRBD1 (5 bases). Trimming took 3 bases from V and 0 from J, leaving 17 bases between them. This CDR3 comprises 17 residues. CDR1 and CDR2 from the germline V gene are SGHNT and YENEEA. CDR3 coding DNA: TGTGCCAGCAGCTTCCTAGGGGCGCCCGACGACCAAGAGACCCAGTACTTC. Amino acid sequence: CASSFLGAPDDQETQYF.

V gene TRBV6-6 combines with J gene TRBJ1-1; possible D gene TRBD1, 6 bases. The CDR3 loop spans 15 amino acids. Trimming cost V 4 bases and J 3 bases, with 15 bases left between them. Germline V gene lookup returns CDR1 MNHNY and CDR2 SVGAGI (reference sequence). The CDR3 sequence: CASSWTDAGDTEAFF. In nucleotides, the CDR3 is TGTGCCAGCAGTTGGACAGACGCGGGGGACACTGAAGCTTTCTTT.

V usage is TRBV10-3 and J usage is TRBJ2-7, with 9 bases matching TRBD2. Germline values: CDR1 ENHRY, CDR2 SYGVKD. The ends lost 7 bases at V and 2 bases at J; junction bases unmatched: 9. CDR3 length: 15 amino acids. The CDR3 nucleotides are TGTGCCATCACGGGCTCAGCGGGAGGACCCTACGAGCAGTACTTC. Amino acids: CAITGSAGGPYEQYF.

This rearrangement joins TRBV7-9 to TRBJ2-3, with 7 bases aligning to TRBD2. Germline trimming cut 2 bases from V and 2 bases from J; bases unmatched to any gene: 4. CDR3 size: 15 residues. Germline values: CDR1 SEHNR, CDR2 FQNEAQ (reference sequence). The CDR3 loop reads CASSLTSAHTDTQYF. In DNA form, the CDR3 reads TGTGCCAGCAGCTTAACTAGCGCACACACAGATACGCAGTATTTT.

The chain employs TRBV18 and TRBJ1-5; tentatively, D is TRBD1 (6 bases). The germline V gene has CDR1 KGHSH and CDR2 LQKENI. Trimming pared 3 bases from V and 2 bases from J, leaving 8 bases between. CDR3 length: 14 amino acids. CDR3 loop: CASSPDSGNQPQHF. The CDR3 nucleotides are TGTGCCAGCTCACCGGACAGTGGCAATCAGCCCCAGCATTTT.

The rearrangement joins TRBV11-2 to TRBJ2-5; TRBD2 agrees at 8 bases. The CDR3 loop spans 15 amino acids. Trimming at V came to 5 bases and at J to 3 bases, leaving 8 bases not matched to a gene. Germline values: CDR1 SGHAT, CDR2 FQNNGV. CDR3 sequence: CASSPLRAGEETQYF. The DNA of the CDR3 is TGTGCCAGCAGCCCCCTCCGAGCGGGGGAAGAGACCCAGTACTTC. The whole variable domain, filled in from reference TRBV11-2 and TRBJ2-5, reads EAGVAQSPRYKIIEKRQSVAFWCNPISGHATLYWYQQILGQGPKLLIQFQNNGVVDDSQLPKDRFSAERLKGVDSTLKIQPAKLEDSAVYLCASSPLRAGEETQYFGPGTRLLVL.

Only one count was recorded for this clone. The chain uses TRBV7-9 and TRBJ1-1; a possible D gene is TRBD1 (6 bases). Germline lookup yields CDR1 SEHNR and CDR2 FQNEAQ (reference sequence). Trimming pared 6 bases from V and 7 bases from J, leaving 18 bases between. This CDR3 is 14 amino acids long. The CDR3 loop reads CASSPRGGSLEAFF. CDR3 bases: TGTGCCAGCAGTCCTCGGGGGGGCAGCCTTGAAGCTTTCTTT.

This chain connects TRBV5-5 to TRBJ1-3; D is undetermined. The CDR3 consists of 15 residues. V was shortened by 0 bases and J by 1 base, with 8 bases between the two germline ends. Germline CDR1 and CDR2: SGHKS and YYEKEE (reference sequence). The CDR3 nucleotides are TGTGCCAGCAGCTTGGCGGCAGGTTCTGGAAACACCATATATTTT. It translates to CASSLAAGSGNTIYF. The whole variable domain, filled in from reference TRBV5-5 and TRBJ1-3, reads DAGVTQSPTHLIKTRGQQVTLRCSPISGHKSVSWYQQVLGQGPQFIFQYYEKEERGRGNFPDRFSARQFPNYSSELNVNALLLGDSALYLCASSLAAGSGNTIYFGEGSWLTVV.

The genes are TRBV6-4 and TRBJ1-1, with 8 positions matching TRBD1. The V and J ends lost 2 bases and 5 bases, in that order; junction bases with no gene match: 1. The germline V gene has CDR1 MRHNA and CDR2 SNTAGT. The CDR3 runs to 13 residues. The CDR3 region is CASSDRQGTEAFF. The CDR3 DNA sequence: TGTGCCAGCAGTGACCGACAGGGGACTGAAGCTTTCTTT.

A single count supports this clone. This rearrangement joins TRBV6-5 to TRBJ1-3, with 7 bases identical to TRBD1. The J segment lost 2 bases and the V segment lost 8 bases, leaving 9 bases of the junction unmatched. Germline V gene lookup returns CDR1 MNHEY and CDR2 SVGAGI. There are 15 residues in the CDR3. The chain's CDR3 is CASGWKGATGNTIYF. CDR3 DNA sequence: TGTGCCAGCGGGTGGAAGGGGGCGACTGGAAACACCATATATTTT.

The chain joins TRBV5-1 to TRBJ2-7; 7 bases match TRBD2. With 5 bases clipped from V and 2 bases from J, the junction kept 10 bases outside the gene matches. The CDR3 has 15 residues. Germline CDR1 reads SGHRS; CDR2 reads YFSETQ. CDR3 DNA: TGCGCCAGCAGATCGGTCTCTAGCGGAACCTACGAGCAGTACTTC. Translation: CASRSVSSGTYEQYF. Drawing the rest from reference TRBV5-1 and TRBJ2-7, the complete variable domain is KAGVTQTPRYLIKTRGQQVTLSCSPISGHRSVSWYQQTPGQGLQFLFEYFSETQRNKGNFPGRFSGRQFSNSRSEMNVSTLELGDSALYLCASRSVSSGTYEQYFGPGTRLTVT.

The chain joins TRBV9 to TRBJ1-4, with 7 bases lining up with TRBD1. Germline values: CDR1 SGDLS, CDR2 YYNGEE. The J segment lost 8 bases and the V segment lost 8 bases, leaving 6 bases of the junction unmatched. The CDR3 is 12 amino acids. The CDR3 region is CARTGREEKLFF. The CDR3, as DNA: TGTGCCAGGACAGGGCGCGAAGAAAAACTGTTTTTT.

The gene calls are TRBV6-5 and TRBJ2-7; 8 bases match TRBD1. The CDR3 extends over 15 amino acids. Trimming at V came to 10 bases and at J to 3 bases, leaving 14 bases not matched to a gene. Germline CDR1 is MNHEY and CDR2 is SVGAGI. The CDR3 is CATRGLGDRNYEQYF. The CDR3, as DNA: TGTGCCACTAGGGGGTTGGGGGACAGGAACTACGAGCAGTACTTC.

The chain is built from TRBV9 and TRBJ2-2, with D possibly TRBD2 on 5 matching bases. V was pared by 1 base and J by 3 bases, with 13 bases between. Germline lookup yields CDR1 SGDLS and CDR2 YYNGEE. CDR3 length: 16 amino acids. In nucleotides, the CDR3 is TGTGCCAGCAGCGTAATGAGGGCCGGGGACACCGGGGAGCTGTTTTTT. It is translated as CASSVMRAGDTGELFF.

V and J are TRBV30 and TRBJ2-1; 13 bases match TRBD2. The CDR3 length is 16 residues. The V gene end was trimmed by 4 bases and the J gene end by 4 bases; junction bases not matched to a gene: 7. Germline CDR1 reads GTSNPN; CDR2 reads SVGIG (reference sequence). CDR3 sequence reads: CAWNPGLAGAYNEQFF. The CDR3 coding sequence is TGTGCCTGGAATCCCGGACTAGCGGGGGCTTACAATGAGCAGTTCTTC.